This TCR beta chain derives from a study of cytomegalovirus exposure and HLA in healthy donors. Study results and limitations: An analysis that was carried out later associated 15,000 to 20,000 TCR beta sequences with HLA alleles at 0.05 false discovery rate.

Those who donated were healthy bone marrow donors. Germline V gene data show CDR1 as LNHDA and CDR2 as SQIVND (reference sequence). V gave up 6 bases and J gave up 3 bases; unmatched junction bases: 6. The CDR3 extends over 15 amino acids. Comment on this clone: The antigen remains unidentified.

The PCR employed 60 Vbeta primers together with 13 Jbeta primers. TCRdb keeps only in-frame clones here, not all; method: immunoSEQ multiplex PCR. The sample spans under 200,000 clones; the ten largest clones claim about 2%. This chain joins TRBV19 and TRBJ2-5; the match to TRBD2 covers 11 bases. The TCR comes from a young man in good health and CMV-seronegative. The specimen sequenced was PBMCs. CDR3: CASRETSGAKETQYF. CDR3 in DNA: TGTGCCAGTAGGGAGACTAGCGGGGCTAAAGAGACCCAGTACTTC.